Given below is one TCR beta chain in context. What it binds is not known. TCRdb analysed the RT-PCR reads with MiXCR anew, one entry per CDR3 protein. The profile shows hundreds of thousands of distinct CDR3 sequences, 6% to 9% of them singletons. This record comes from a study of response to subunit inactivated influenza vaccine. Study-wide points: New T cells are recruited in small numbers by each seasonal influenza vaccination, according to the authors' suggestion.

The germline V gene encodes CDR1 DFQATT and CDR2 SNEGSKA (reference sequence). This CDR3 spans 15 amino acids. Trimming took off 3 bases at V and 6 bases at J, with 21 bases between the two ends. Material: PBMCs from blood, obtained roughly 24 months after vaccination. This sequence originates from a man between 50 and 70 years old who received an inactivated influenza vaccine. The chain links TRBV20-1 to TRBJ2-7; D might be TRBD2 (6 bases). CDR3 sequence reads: CSARVLGGREREQYF. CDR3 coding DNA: TGCAGTGCTAGGGTTCTGGGAGGCCGGGAACGCGAGCAGTACTTC.